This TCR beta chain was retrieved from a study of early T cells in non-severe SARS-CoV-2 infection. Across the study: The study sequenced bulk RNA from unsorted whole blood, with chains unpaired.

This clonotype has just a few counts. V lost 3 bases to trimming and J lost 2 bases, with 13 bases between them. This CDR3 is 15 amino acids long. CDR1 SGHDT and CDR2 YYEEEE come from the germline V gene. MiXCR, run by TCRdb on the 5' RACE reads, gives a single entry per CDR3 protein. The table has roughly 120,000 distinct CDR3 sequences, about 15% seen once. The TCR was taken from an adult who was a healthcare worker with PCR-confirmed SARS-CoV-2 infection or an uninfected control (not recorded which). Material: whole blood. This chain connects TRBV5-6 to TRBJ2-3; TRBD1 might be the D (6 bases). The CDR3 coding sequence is TGTGCCAGCAGCTGGGGGCAGCGGACCACAGATACGCAGTATTTT. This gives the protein CASSWGQRTTDTQYF.